These T cell receptor beta chains were read from a single sample in a study of chemoradiotherapy in HPV16-positive cancers. Produced via immunoSEQ multiplex PCR; TCRdb's table is partial and in-frame only. The repertoire includes tens of thousands of clones, roughly nine tenths of them detected once, and roughly 3.4% sits in the top ten. The sequencing here drew on blood, taken from a patient who underwent chemoradiotherapy. Receptors originate from a human donor with HPV-associated anogenital cancer. Each CDR3 is given with its conserved first and last residue. Each record gives: J gene, D gene, V gene, CDR3 protein, CDR3 DNA. D genes are given only for firm matches.

J gene: TRBJ1-1; D gene: .; V gene: TRBV6-6; CDR3 protein: CASTGGTEAFF; CDR3 DNA: TGTGCCAGCACGGGGGGGACTGAAGCTTTCTTT
J gene: TRBJ2-1; D gene: .; V gene: TRBV19; CDR3 protein: CASSPLDSYNEQFF; CDR3 DNA: TGTGCCAGTAGTCCACTGGACAGCTACAATGAGCAGTTCTTC
J gene: TRBJ2-3; D gene: TRBD2; V gene: TRBV11-2; CDR3 protein: CASSPPRVAGGPDTQYF; CDR3 DNA: TGTGCCAGCAGCCCCCCCAGGGTAGCGGGGGGGCCAGATACGCAGTATTTT
J gene: TRBJ1-4; D gene: .; V gene: TRBV30; CDR3 protein: CAWNQPGQGNEKLFF; CDR3 DNA: TGTGCCTGGAACCAACCGGGACAAGGGAATGAAAAACTGTTTTTT
J gene: TRBJ2-7; D gene: .; V gene: TRBV20-1; CDR3 protein: CSAHRVGEQYF; CDR3 DNA: TGCAGTGCGCACAGGGTCGGCGAGCAGTACTTC
J gene: TRBJ1-4; D gene: .; V gene: TRBV5-4; CDR3 protein: CASSLRGEKLFF; CDR3 DNA: TGTGCCAGCAGCTTGAGAGGTGAAAAACTGTTTTTT
J gene: TRBJ2-2; D gene: TRBD1; V gene: TRBV5-1; CDR3 protein: CASSSRTGGTTGELFF; CDR3 DNA: TGCGCCAGCAGCTCTCGAACAGGGGGAACAACCGGGGAGCTGTTTTTT
J gene: TRBJ2-7; D gene: TRBD1; V gene: TRBV9; CDR3 protein: CASSVAGDGTGIEYEQYF; CDR3 DNA: TGTGCCAGCAGCGTAGCTGGGGACGGGACAGGGATCGAGTACGAGCAGTACTTC
J gene: TRBJ2-5; D gene: TRBD1; V gene: TRBV12-5; CDR3 protein: CASGSSGGETQYF; CDR3 DNA: TGTGCTAGTGGCTCCTCAGGGGGAGAGACCCAGTACTTC
J gene: TRBJ1-6; D gene: .; V gene: TRBV12-5; CDR3 protein: CARGNSPLHF; CDR3 DNA: TGTGCCAGAGGTAATTCACCCCTCCACTTT
J gene: TRBJ1-1; D gene: .; V gene: TRBV5-8; CDR3 protein: CASSLTSQTEAFF; CDR3 DNA: TGTGCCAGCAGCTTGACCAGTCAGACTGAAGCTTTCTTT
J gene: TRBJ2-7; D gene: TRBD2; V gene: TRBV7-9; CDR3 protein: CASSAMGLAGNEQYF; CDR3 DNA: TGTGCCAGCAGCGCAATGGGACTAGCGGGCAACGAGCAGTACTTC
J gene: TRBJ2-7; D gene: .; V gene: TRBV7-9; CDR3 protein: CASSSLTRGAYEQYF; CDR3 DNA: TGTGCCAGCAGCTCTCTCACTCGTGGGGCCTACGAGCAGTACTTC
J gene: TRBJ1-2; D gene: .; V gene: TRBV25-1; CDR3 protein: CASMRSDGTNYGYTF; CDR3 DNA: TGTGCCAGCATGAGGTCGGACGGAACTAACTATGGCTACACCTTC
J gene: TRBJ2-5; D gene: TRBD2; V gene: TRBV9; CDR3 protein: CASSVVASGIRKTQYF; CDR3 DNA: TGTGCCAGCAGCGTAGTAGCTAGCGGGATTAGAAAGACCCAGTACTTC
J gene: TRBJ1-6; D gene: .; V gene: TRBV7-2; CDR3 protein: CASTLPLSSPLHF; CDR3 DNA: TGTGCCAGCACCCTCCCGCTTTCGTCACCCCTCCACTTT
J gene: TRBJ2-3; D gene: .; V gene: TRBV7-8; CDR3 protein: CASSLSGADTQYF; CDR3 DNA: TGTGCCAGCAGCTTGAGCGGTGCAGATACGCAGTATTTT
J gene: TRBJ2-1; D gene: .; V gene: TRBV5-1; CDR3 protein: CASSPGEVSYNEQFF; CDR3 DNA: TGCGCCAGCAGCCCCGGGGAGGTCTCCTACAATGAGCAGTTCTTC
J gene: TRBJ1-4; D gene: .; V gene: TRBV5-1; CDR3 protein: CASSSGPNEKLFF; CDR3 DNA: TGCGCCAGCAGCTCTGGACCAAATGAAAAACTGTTTTTT
J gene: TRBJ1-2; D gene: TRBD1; V gene: TRBV14; CDR3 protein: CASSQDLGGGGYTF; CDR3 DNA: TGTGCCAGCAGCCAAGATCTAGGGGGCGGGGGCTACACCTTC
J gene: TRBJ2-1; D gene: .; V gene: TRBV11-2; CDR3 protein: CASSLGASGPTDEQFF; CDR3 DNA: TGTGCCAGCAGCTTAGGGGCCAGCGGTCCTACGGATGAGCAGTTCTTC
J gene: TRBJ2-5; D gene: TRBD1; V gene: TRBV9; CDR3 protein: CASSVAGTEGETQYF; CDR3 DNA: TGTGCCAGCAGCGTAGCTGGGACAGAGGGGGAGACCCAGTACTTC
J gene: TRBJ1-5; D gene: .; V gene: TRBV30; CDR3 protein: CAWNVQGRNQPQHF; CDR3 DNA: TGTGCCTGGAACGTTCAGGGGCGCAATCAGCCCCAGCATTTT
J gene: TRBJ1-2; D gene: .; V gene: TRBV9; CDR3 protein: CASSVGRGDYGYTF; CDR3 DNA: TGTGCCAGCAGCGTAGGGAGGGGAGACTATGGCTACACCTTC
J gene: TRBJ1-2; D gene: .; V gene: TRBV29-1; CDR3 protein: CSVHKESNYGYTF; CDR3 DNA: TGCAGCGTACATAAGGAATCTAACTATGGCTACACCTTC